This TCR beta chain comes out of a study of blood T cell repertoires in COVID-19. Sequenced by immunoSEQ multiplex PCR; TCRdb stores in-frame clones only, minus some. The data contain fewer than 400,000 clones, about 90% of them singletons. Those enrolled, adults aged 18 to 89 years, came from under 25 US areas. Cohort 3 recovery required two negative PCRs, clearance, or symptom resolution. The sample holds a few counts of this clone. The J segment lost 2 bases and the V segment lost 10 bases, leaving 15 bases of the junction unmatched. This CDR3 has 16 residues. Germline CDR1 is MDHEN and CDR2 is SYDVKM.

The sequenced material came from PBMCs or T cells enriched from blood (not recorded which). The J gene is TRBJ1-2, the V gene TRBV28; 8 nucleotides align to TRBD1. This clonotype was obtained from a woman aged 25 to 39 who had recovered from COVID-19. Here the CDR3 reads CATTIPGQARNYGYTF. The CDR3 bases are TGTGCCACGACGATTCCGGGACAGGCGCGGAACTATGGCTACACCTTC.